This TCR beta chain was captured by sequencing in a study of blood T cell repertoires in COVID-19. This CDR3 comprises 18 residues. Per germline, CDR1 MNHNS and CDR2 SASEGT. Trimming cost V 4 bases and J 2 bases; bases outside gene matches: 13. Method: immunoSEQ multiplex PCR; TCRdb's copy keeps in-frame clones and lacks some. The repertoire holds 210,000 or so clones, with around 82% as singletons. This clone was seen a few times. V and J are TRBV6-1 and TRBJ2-3; 9 nucleotides match TRBD2. This receptor was identified in a woman in her thirties or forties with acute COVID-19. Sequences were obtained from PBMCs or T cells enriched from blood (not recorded which). CDR3 amino acids: CASSAGWGSGGFTDTQYF. CDR3 bases: TGTGCCAGCAGTGCGGGTTGGGGTAGCGGGGGCTTCACAGATACGCAGTATTTT.